This TCR beta chain was observed in a study of control samples from healthy donors and cancer patients. Profiling relied on immunoSEQ multiplex PCR, and the TCRdb table lists in-frame clones only, not all of them. The table lists 120,000 or so clones, roughly 87% of them singletons. The source of this sequence is a young man in good health. Sequencing input: blood.

The CDR3 here is CASKATGNQPQHF. The CDR3 coding sequence is TGTGCCAGCAAGGCTACTGGCAATCAGCCCCAGCATTTT. This chain uses TRBV2 with TRBJ1-5, with D unresolved. CDR3 size: 13 residues. Trimming cost V 7 bases and J 2 bases, with 9 bases left between them. Germline V gene sequence: CDR1 SNHLY, CDR2 FYNNEI. The entire variable domain, with the rest obtained from reference TRBV2 and TRBJ1-5, is as follows: EPEVTQTPSHQVTQMGQEVILRCVPISNHLYFYWYRQILGQKVEFLVSFYNNEISEKSEIFDDQFSVERPDGSNFTLKIRSTKLEDSAMYFCASKATGNQPQHFGDGTRLSIL.